These 5 T cell receptor beta chains came from one sample sequenced in a study of CD8 T cells in ankylosing spondylitis. TCRdb re-derived calls from the 5' RACE reads in MiXCR, one entry per CDR3 protein. The table lists 250,000 or so distinct CDR3 sequences, 20% to 30% of them singletons, with approximately 0.61% in the top ten. The sample comprised blood, either unsorted or a sorted T cell fraction (not recorded which). These receptors were collected from a male donor with ankylosing spondylitis or in good health (not recorded which).

The chain couples TRBV12-3 or TRBV12-4 to TRBJ1-5; no firm D call. Trimming pared 6 bases from V and 4 bases from J, leaving 13 bases between. This CDR3 is 14 amino acids long. DNA for the CDR3: TGTGCCAGCAGCCTAGGACGGTTTAATCAGCCCCAGCATTTT. Translation gives CASSLGRFNQPQHF.

This clonotype was detected once. This chain uses TRBV6-1 with TRBJ2-3; 7 positions match TRBD2. From germline, CDR1 is MNHNS and CDR2 SASEGT. The CDR3 has 13 residues. The V segment lost 6 bases and the J segment 5 bases; nucleotides outside the gene matches: 5. The CDR3 nucleotides are TGTGCCAGCAGCCGATCGGGGGGAGATACGCAGTATTTT. Translating it yields CASSRSGGDTQYF.

The chain recombines TRBV12-3 or TRBV12-4 with TRBJ2-7; weak D call: TRBD2 (6 bases). The CDR3 is made up of 15 amino acids. V was trimmed by 4 bases and J by 2 bases, leaving 15 bases between them. CDR3 sequence reads: CASSSHGGAAYEQYF. The CDR3 bases are TGTGCCAGCAGTTCCCACGGAGGGGCGGCCTACGAGCAGTACTTC.

This clonotype was seen many times. V usage is TRBV11-2 and J usage is TRBJ1-4; possibly TRBD1 for D (5 bases). Per the germline V gene, CDR1 is SGHAT and CDR2 is FQNNGV. Trimming took off 4 bases at V and 8 bases at J, with 26 bases between the two ends. CDR3 length: 18 amino acids. The CDR3 reads CASSSRRPTPGPGEKLFF. As DNA, the CDR3 is TGTGCCAGCAGCTCCAGAAGGCCAACTCCGGGACCCGGGGAAAAACTGTTTTTT.

This clonotype came up many times. V gene TRBV29-1 combines with J gene TRBJ1-2; no reliable D call. The ends were cut back, 4 bases at V and 3 bases at J, with 6 bases in the middle. Germline CDR1 reads SQVTM; CDR2 reads ANQGSEA. This CDR3 spans 11 amino acids. The CDR3 coding sequence is TGCAGCGTTGGGGCGGACTATGGCTACACCTTC. This translates into CSVGADYGYTF.